The clone carrying this T cell receptor (beta chain) was detected once. The sample is drawn from a study of blood T cell repertoires in COVID-19. V lost 4 bases and J lost 9; bases outside the gene matches: 6. This CDR3 is built from 15 residues. Germline V CDR1 and CDR2: KGHDR, SFDVKD. The data were produced by immunoSEQ multiplex PCR, yet TCRdb's version contains in-frame clones alone and is incomplete. The sample carries over 40,000 clones, over 80% recorded once. The genes are TRBV24-1 and TRBJ2-1; 12 positions match TRBD2. Sample: peripheral blood. The origin of this receptor is a human donor in a cohort sampled during active COVID-19. The chain's CDR3 is CATSESTSGRGEQFF. The CDR3 coding sequence is TGTGCCACCAGTGAATCGACTAGCGGGAGAGGTGAGCAGTTCTTC.